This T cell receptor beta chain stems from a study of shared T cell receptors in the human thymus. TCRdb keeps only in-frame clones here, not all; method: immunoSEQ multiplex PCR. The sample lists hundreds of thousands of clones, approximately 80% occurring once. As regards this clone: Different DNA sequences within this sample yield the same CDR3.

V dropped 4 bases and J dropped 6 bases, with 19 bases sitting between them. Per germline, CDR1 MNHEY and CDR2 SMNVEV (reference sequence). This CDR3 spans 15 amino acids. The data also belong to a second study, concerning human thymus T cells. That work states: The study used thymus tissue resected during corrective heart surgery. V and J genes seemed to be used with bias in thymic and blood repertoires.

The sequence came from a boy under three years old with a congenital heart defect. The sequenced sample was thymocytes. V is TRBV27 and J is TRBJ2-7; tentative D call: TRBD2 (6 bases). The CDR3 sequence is CASSSTMAGIGEQYF. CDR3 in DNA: TGTGCCAGCAGTTCGACTATGGCGGGAATCGGCGAGCAGTACTTC.